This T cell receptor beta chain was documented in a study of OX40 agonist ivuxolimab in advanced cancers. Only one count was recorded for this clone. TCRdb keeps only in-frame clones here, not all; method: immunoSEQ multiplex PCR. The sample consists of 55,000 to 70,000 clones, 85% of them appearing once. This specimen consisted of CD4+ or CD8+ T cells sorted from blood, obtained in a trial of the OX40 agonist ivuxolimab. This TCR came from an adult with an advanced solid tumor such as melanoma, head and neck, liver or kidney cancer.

CDR3 sequence reads: CASTLLGNQPQHF. CDR3 DNA: TGTGCCAGCACCCTGTTGGGGAATCAGCCCCAGCATTTT. The chain employs TRBV6-1 and TRBJ1-5; D gene unclear. Germline V CDR1 and CDR2: MNHNS, SASEGT. V lost 7 bases and J 4 bases, leaving 11 bases between the germline ends. The CDR3 contains 13 residues.